The rows below give T cell receptor beta chains drawn from one sample of a study of OX40 agonist ivuxolimab in advanced cancers. Here immunoSEQ multiplex PCR was the method, and the copy in TCRdb shows in-frame clones only, minus some. The sample gives about 53,000 clones, about 79% of which show up once; more than 1.4% is in the top ten. The specimen comprised CD4+ or CD8+ T cells sorted from blood, sampled in a trial of the OX40 agonist ivuxolimab. These receptors originate from an adult with an advanced solid tumor such as melanoma, head and neck, liver or kidney cancer. The CDR3 runs from the conserved cysteine through the conserved F or W. The D gene is left open where the match is weak. The size entry is marked missing in some rows and otherwise reads once, few, many or a size class.

size: NA
D: NA
V: TRBV20-1
J: TRBJ2-7
length: 10
CDR3: CSALKDEQYF
DNA: TGCAGTGCTTTAAAAGACGAGCAGTACTTC

size: NA
D: NA
V: TRBV11-2
J: TRBJ2-1
length: 14
CDR3: CASTFRGAYNEQFF
DNA: TGTGCCAGCACCTTCCGTGGGGCGTACAATGAGCAGTTCTTC

size: NA
D: NA
V: TRBV5-4
J: TRBJ2-5
length: 14
CDR3: CASSLGHGQETQYF
DNA: TGTGCCAGCAGCTTGGGACACGGACAAGAGACCCAGTACTTC

size: NA
D: TRBD1
V: TRBV5-1
J: TRBJ1-2
length: 15
CDR3: CASSLGDRGGYGYTF
DNA: TGCGCCAGCAGCCTTGGGGACAGGGGAGGCTATGGCTACACCTTC

size: NA
D: TRBD1
V: TRBV6-5
J: TRBJ2-2
length: 15
CDR3: CASSTDRGYTGELFF
DNA: TGTGCCAGCAGTACTGACAGGGGGTACACCGGGGAGCTGTTTTTT

size: NA
D: NA
V: TRBV7-9
J: TRBJ1-2
length: 14
CDR3: CASSLEGGSYGYTF
DNA: TGTGCCAGCAGCTTAGAGGGGGGGAGCTATGGCTACACCTTC

size: NA
D: TRBD1
V: TRBV7-2
J: TRBJ1-1
length: 13
CDR3: CASSLDDRAKPFF
DNA: TGTGCCAGCAGCTTAGATGACAGGGCAAAGCCTTTCTTT

size: NA
D: TRBD1
V: TRBV2
J: TRBJ1-5
length: 14
CDR3: CASNQGARDQPQHF
DNA: TGTGCCAGCAATCAGGGGGCGCGGGATCAGCCCCAGCATTTT

size: NA
D: TRBD2
V: TRBV10-1
J: TRBJ2-3
length: 14
CDR3: CASSSSGRPDTQYF
DNA: TGCGCCAGCTCAAGTAGCGGGAGACCAGATACGCAGTATTTT

size: few
D: NA
V: TRBV5-1
J: TRBJ2-6
length: 15
CDR3: CASSLGSSGANVLTF
DNA: TGCGCCAGCAGCTTGGGGAGCTCTGGGGCCAACGTCCTGACTTTC

size: NA
D: NA
V: TRBV19
J: TRBJ1-3
length: 17
CDR3: CASSISTVSYSGNTIYF
DNA: TGTGCCAGTAGTATATCGACGGTGTCCTACTCTGGAAACACCATATATTTT

size: NA
D: NA
V: TRBV5-1
J: TRBJ2-7
length: 15
CDR3: CASSLAIGFPNEQYF
DNA: TGCGCCAGCAGCTTGGCCATTGGATTTCCTAACGAGCAGTACTTC

size: few
D: NA
V: TRBV4-1
J: TRBJ2-7
length: 17
CDR3: CASSHHTGSPRDYEQYF
DNA: TGCGCCAGCAGCCACCACACTGGTTCCCCGAGGGACTACGAGCAGTACTTC

size: NA
D: TRBD1
V: TRBV18
J: TRBJ1-1
length: 14
CDR3: CASSGQGADTEAFF
DNA: TGTGCCAGCTCGGGCCAGGGGGCTGACACTGAAGCTTTCTTT

size: few
D: TRBD2
V: TRBV2
J: TRBJ2-2
length: 16
CDR3: CASSELTSVFRGELFF
DNA: TGTGCCAGCAGTGAATTGACTAGCGTTTTTAGAGGGGAGCTGTTTTTT

size: NA
D: NA
V: TRBV6-5
J: TRBJ1-2
length: 12
CDR3: CASRGRRYGYTF
DNA: TGTGCCAGCCGGGGGCGTCGCTATGGCTACACCTTC

size: NA
D: NA
V: TRBV6-5
J: TRBJ2-1
length: 14
CDR3: CASSQRTSYNEQFF
DNA: TGTGCCAGCAGCCAGCGGACATCCTACAATGAGCAGTTCTTC

size: NA
D: NA
V: TRBV4-1
J: TRBJ1-3
length: 16
CDR3: CASSPLGQLSGNTIYF
DNA: TGCGCCAGCAGCCCCCTGGGGCAGCTCTCTGGAAACACCATATATTTT

size: NA
D: NA
V: TRBV5-1
J: TRBJ2-4
length: 14
CDR3: CASSYQTGRDIQYF
DNA: TGCGCCAGCAGCTACCAGACAGGGAGGGACATTCAGTACTTC

size: NA
D: NA
V: TRBV19
J: TRBJ2-7
length: 14
CDR3: CASSTDIGAYEQYF
DNA: TGTGCCAGTAGTACGGATATAGGGGCCTACGAGCAGTACTTC

size: few
D: TRBD2
V: TRBV2
J: TRBJ2-1
length: 15
CDR3: CASSGTSGKANEQFF
DNA: TGTGCCAGCAGTGGGACTAGCGGGAAGGCTAATGAGCAGTTCTTC

size: few
D: TRBD2
V: TRBV9
J: TRBJ2-1
length: 15
CDR3: CASSASGSTYNEQFF
DNA: TGTGCCAGCAGCGCCAGCGGGAGCACCTACAATGAGCAGTTCTTC

size: NA
D: TRBD1
V: TRBV4-1
J: TRBJ1-3
length: 15
CDR3: CASSRVTGMGNTIYF
DNA: TGCGCCAGCAGCCGAGTGACAGGGATGGGAAACACCATATATTTT

size: NA
D: NA
V: TRBV5-8
J: TRBJ2-6
length: 18
CDR3: CASRYRSRASAGANVLTF
DNA: TGTGCCAGCAGATATAGGAGTAGGGCAAGTGCTGGGGCCAACGTCCTGACTTTC

size: once
D: TRBD1
V: TRBV14
J: TRBJ1-3
length: 15
CDR3: CASSQASGQVPTIYF
DNA: TGTGCCAGCAGCCAAGCGTCGGGACAGGTCCCCACCATATATTTT

size: NA
D: NA
V: TRBV7-8
J: TRBJ2-2
length: 13
CDR3: CASSLGDTPKLFF
DNA: TGTGCCAGCAGCTTAGGGGACACCCCGAAGCTGTTTTTT

size: NA
D: TRBD1
V: TRBV7-8
J: TRBJ2-7
length: 15
CDR3: CASSEGQARAYEQYF
DNA: TGTGCCAGCAGCGAAGGACAGGCGAGGGCTTACGAGCAGTACTTC

size: NA
D: NA
V: TRBV2
J: TRBJ1-1
length: 13
CDR3: CASSEMGNTEAFF
DNA: TGTGCCAGCAGTGAGATGGGGAACACTGAAGCTTTCTTT

size: NA
D: TRBD2
V: TRBV7-6
J: TRBJ2-1
length: 17
CDR3: CASSPQASGMTYNEQFF
DNA: TGTGCCAGCAGCCCCCAGGCTAGCGGGATGACCTACAATGAGCAGTTCTTC

size: NA
D: TRBD1
V: TRBV11-2
J: TRBJ1-6
length: 13
CDR3: CASSLGQTSPLHF
DNA: TGTGCCAGCAGCTTGGGACAGACATCACCCCTCCACTTT

size: few
D: TRBD1
V: TRBV19
J: TRBJ2-2
length: 16
CDR3: CATGGDREVNTGELFF
DNA: TGTGCCACCGGCGGGGACAGGGAGGTGAACACCGGGGAGCTGTTTTTT

size: NA
D: NA
V: TRBV23-1
J: TRBJ1-3
length: 17
CDR3: CASVKQTEFSSGNTIYF
DNA: TGCGCCAGCGTAAAACAGACCGAATTCAGCTCTGGAAACACCATATATTTT